Listed below are T cell receptor beta chains from one sample, sequenced in a study of PD-1 blockade in classical Hodgkin lymphoma. Data came from immunoSEQ multiplex PCR; TCRdb stores just in-frame clones and leaves some out. The sample contains about 66,000 clones, 71% of which appear only once. Source: peripheral blood mononuclear cells (PBMCs), taken before the second cycle of nivolumab. The receptors come from a human donor with classical Hodgkin lymphoma. CDR3s include the opening cysteine and the closing phenylalanine or tryptophan. A D gene is named only where the DNA matches it firmly. The listing skips clone size in some rows; elsewhere it reads once, few, many or a size class.

D gene	V gene	J gene	clone size	CDR3 protein	CDR3 DNA
-	TRBV7-9	TRBJ1-1	-	CASSVYKQLQDTEAFF	TGTGCCAGCAGCGTATACAAACAGTTACAGGACACTGAAGCTTTCTTT
TRBD2	TRBV28	TRBJ2-1	-	CASSLSSGRANEQFF	TGTGCCAGCAGTTTATCTAGCGGGAGGGCCAATGAGCAGTTCTTC
-	TRBV25-1	TRBJ1-1	-	CASSAGNTEAFF	TGTGCCAGCAGTGCGGGGAACACTGAAGCTTTCTTT
-	TRBV28	TRBJ2-7	few	CASSTRQAYEQYF	TGTGCCAGCAGTACTAGACAGGCCTACGAGCAGTACTTC
-	TRBV18	TRBJ2-7	-	CASSPSNYEQYF	TGTGCCAGCTCACCCTCCAACTACGAGCAGTACTTC
TRBD2	TRBV10-2	TRBJ2-7	-	CASRPRGRVDEQYF	TGCGCCAGCAGACCCCGGGGGAGGGTGGACGAGCAGTACTTC
-	TRBV5-8	TRBJ2-7	-	CASSSTPYYEQYF	TGTGCCAGCAGCTCGACACCCTATTACGAGCAGTACTTC
-	TRBV7-9	TRBJ2-3	few	CASSRPGPSTDTQYF	TGTGCCAGCAGCCGTCCGGGACCATCCACAGATACGCAGTATTTT
-	TRBV6-5	TRBJ2-1	-	CASSGAVNIYNEQFF	TGTGCCAGCAGTGGGGCAGTTAACATCTACAATGAGCAGTTCTTC
-	TRBV11-2	TRBJ1-2	-	CASSLDRVALRGYTF	TGTGCCAGCAGCTTAGATCGGGTCGCCTTGAGGGGCTACACCTTC
-	TRBV19	TRBJ2-7	-	CASSMGLNYEQYF	TGTGCCAGTAGTATGGGACTTAACTACGAGCAGTACTTC
TRBD2	TRBV10-3	TRBJ2-5	-	CAISDWPGGETQYF	TGTGCCATCAGTGATTGGCCGGGGGGAGAGACCCAGTACTTC
TRBD1	TRBV4-2	TRBJ2-5	-	CASSQSLGQGRETQYF	TGTGCCAGCAGCCAAAGTCTGGGACAGGGGCGCGAGACCCAGTACTTC
-	TRBV6-5	TRBJ1-1	few	CASSHGQRTFF	TGTGCCAGCAGCCACGGACAGAGGACTTTCTTT
TRBD1	TRBV11-3	TRBJ1-2	-	CASSLAADRDYGYTF	TGTGCCAGCAGCTTAGCTGCGGACAGGGACTATGGCTACACCTTC
TRBD1	TRBV9	TRBJ1-1	few	CASSVGDRGLNTEAFF	TGTGCCAGCAGCGTAGGGGACAGGGGGCTGAACACTGAAGCTTTCTTT
-	TRBV4-1	TRBJ2-7	-	CASSASPTGQYF	TGCGCCAGCAGCGCCAGCCCAACAGGGCAGTACTTC
TRBD2	TRBV10-2	TRBJ2-3	-	CASQPGLASTDTQYF	TGCGCCAGCCAACCCGGACTAGCGAGTACAGATACGCAGTATTTT
TRBD1	TRBV7-6	TRBJ1-1	-	CASSSQGAGGTEAFF	TGTGCCAGCAGCTCACAGGGGGCGGGGGGCACTGAAGCTTTCTTT
TRBD1	TRBV6-5	TRBJ1-1	-	CASSPYRGLNTEAFF	TGTGCCAGTTCCCCTTACAGGGGATTGAACACTGAAGCTTTCTTT
-	TRBV10-1	TRBJ2-3	few	CASSESDGTGDTQYF	TGCGCCAGCAGTGAGTCAGACGGGACTGGGGATACGCAGTATTTT
TRBD2	TRBV2	TRBJ2-3	-	CASRERRGRGSDTQYF	TGTGCCAGCAGGGAGCGTCGCGGGAGAGGTAGCGATACGCAGTATTTT
-	TRBV5-4	TRBJ1-2	-	CASSLTGEGYGYTF	TGTGCCAGCAGCTTGACCGGTGAGGGCTATGGCTACACCTTC
-	TRBV2	TRBJ2-5	-	CASRRGGETQYF	TGTGCCAGCAGAAGGGGAGGAGAGACCCAGTACTTC